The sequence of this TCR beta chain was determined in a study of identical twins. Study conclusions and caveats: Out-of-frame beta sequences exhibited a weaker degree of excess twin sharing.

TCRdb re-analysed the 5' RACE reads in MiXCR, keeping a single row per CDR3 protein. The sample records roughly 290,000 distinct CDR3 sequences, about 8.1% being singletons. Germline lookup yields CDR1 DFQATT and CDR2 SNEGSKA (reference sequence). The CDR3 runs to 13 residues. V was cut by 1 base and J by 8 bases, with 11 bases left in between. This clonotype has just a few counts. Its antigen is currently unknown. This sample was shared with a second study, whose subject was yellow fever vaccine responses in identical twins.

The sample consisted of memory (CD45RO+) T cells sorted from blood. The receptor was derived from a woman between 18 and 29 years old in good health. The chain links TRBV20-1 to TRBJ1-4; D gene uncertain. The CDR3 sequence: CSARVDLKEKLFF. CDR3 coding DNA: TGCAGTGCTAGAGTGGATCTTAAGGAAAAACTGTTTTTT.